The 24 T cell receptor beta chains presented below share a single source sample, sequenced in a study of human T cells and chemical hapten exposure. TCRdb fed the 5' RACE reads into MiXCR, producing one record per CDR3 protein. The sample consists of 65,000 to 90,000 distinct CDR3 sequences, roughly 15% of them appearing once. The study extracted total RNA from unfractionated whole blood. The receptor set was obtained from a female donor in good health.

This clonotype has only a few counts. CDR3 DNA sequence: TGTGCCAGCAGCCCCGAGCGTACTAACACTGAAGCTTTCTTT. Protein sequence: CASSPERTNTEAFF. The V call is TRBV7-2, the J call TRBJ1-1; D unclear. Germline V gene lookup returns CDR1 SGHTA and CDR2 FQGNSA. This CDR3 contains 14 residues. V lost 5 bases to trimming and J lost 2 bases, with 12 bases between them. Filled out from reference TRBV7-2 and TRBJ1-1, the complete variable domain reads GAGVSQSPSNKVTEKGKDVELRCDPISGHTALYWYRQSLGQGLEFLIYFQGNSAPDKSGLPSDRFSAERTGGSVSTLTIQRTQQEDSAVYLCASSPERTNTEAFFGQGTRLTVV.

V and J are TRBV24-1 and TRBJ2-1, with 11 bases matching TRBD2. The germline V gene encodes CDR1 KGHDR and CDR2 SFDVKD. Trimming took 5 bases from V and 7 from J; bases not matched to a gene: 9. The CDR3 spans 16 residues. The chain's CDR3 is CATSVQIAGGPNEQFF. The CDR3 region has the DNA TGTGCCACCAGTGTCCAAATAGCGGGAGGGCCTAATGAGCAGTTCTTC.

This clonotype appeared a few times. The chain combines TRBV6-5 with TRBJ2-1; D is possibly TRBD2 (6 bases). There are 15 residues in the CDR3. V was shortened by 5 bases and J by 2 bases, with 13 bases between the two germline ends. Per the germline V gene, CDR1 is MNHEY and CDR2 is SVGAGI. The CDR3, as DNA: TGTGCCAGCAGTCTCAACCTAGCGACCTACAATGAGCAGTTCTTC. Translated: CASSLNLATYNEQFF.

This chain connects TRBV7-2 to TRBJ2-5; D is possibly TRBD2 (6 bases). This CDR3 has 15 residues. Germline V CDR1 and CDR2: SGHTA, FQGNSA. With 5 bases removed from V and 3 bases from J, the gap between germline ends came to 16 bases. CDR3: CASSHTAGTEETQYF. The CDR3 nucleotides are TGTGCCAGCAGCCATACGGCGGGGACGGAAGAGACCCAGTACTTC.

This chain uses TRBV12-3 or TRBV12-4 with TRBJ1-1; 10 bases agree with TRBD1. CDR3 length: 14 residues. V was clipped by 7 bases and J by 11 bases; unmatched bases: 13. CDR3 in DNA: TGTGCCAGCATTCCGCCGGGACAGGGGATACGGGCTTTCTTT. Translated, it gives CASIPPGQGIRAFF.

This clonotype was counted many times. This sequence joins TRBV5-4 and TRBJ1-4; unclear D gene. The V gene's germline CDR1 is SGHNT and CDR2 YYREEE (reference sequence). Trimming cost V 0 bases and J 6 bases, with 9 bases left between them. There are 14 residues in the CDR3. The CDR3 loop reads CASSLELTDEKLFF. The CDR3 DNA sequence: TGTGCCAGCAGCTTGGAACTGACTGATGAAAAACTGTTTTTT.

There are a few counts of this clonotype. The rearrangement links TRBV29-1 to TRBJ2-7; D is perhaps TRBD1 (5 bases). Trimming took off 4 bases at V and 6 bases at J, with 13 bases between the two ends. CDR1 is SQVTM, CDR2 ANQGSEA, per germline. This CDR3 has 12 amino acids. In DNA, the CDR3 is TGCAGCGTTGTATCGGCAGGGCGCGAGCAGTACTTC. Translation gives CSVVSAGREQYF.

This clonotype occurred a few times. J is TRBJ1-3 and V is TRBV7-9; tentatively, D is TRBD1 (5 bases). CDR3 length: 14 residues. Trimming cost V 11 bases and J 0 bases, with 14 bases left between them. Germline V gene lookup returns CDR1 SEHNR and CDR2 FQNEAQ (reference sequence). The CDR3 nucleotides are TGTGCCTGGGACGAATCTACCTCTGGAAACACCATATATTTT. Translation: CAWDESTSGNTIYF.

This clonotype was observed a handful of times. The rearrangement links TRBV7-9 to TRBJ2-3; D gene unclear. V shed 3 bases and J shed 2 bases, with 9 bases lying between them. The CDR3 spans 14 residues. Germline V lookup: CDR1 SEHNR, CDR2 FQNEAQ (reference sequence). This CDR3 reads CASSFGGFTDTQYF. In DNA form, the CDR3 reads TGTGCCAGCAGCTTTGGTGGTTTCACAGATACGCAGTATTTT.

This clonotype was seen more than once but under ten times. The chain has TRBV4-3 and TRBJ1-2; 10 nucleotides line up with TRBD1. CDR1 is LGHNA and CDR2 is YSLEER in the germline V gene. The CDR3 totals 15 residues. Trimming at V came to 4 bases and at J to 2 bases, leaving 4 bases not matched to a gene. The CDR3 here is CASSLGQGPNYGYTF. Here the CDR3 DNA reads TGCGCCAGCAGCCTGGGACAGGGGCCCAACTATGGCTACACCTTC.

The chain's CDR3 is CASSLGGSEAFF. Here the CDR3 DNA reads TGTGCCAGCAGCTTGGGGGGCTCTGAAGCTTTCTTT. This sequence joins TRBV12-3 or TRBV12-4 and TRBJ1-1, with TRBD1 as a possible D gene (6 bases). This CDR3 region has 12 residues. The V end was cut by 6 bases, the J end by 6 bases, with 11 bases between.

This clonotype has more than one count but fewer than ten. V usage is TRBV28 and J usage is TRBJ1-1; perhaps TRBD1 as D (5 bases). Trimming stripped 6 bases from V and 3 bases from J, with 20 bases between. The CDR3 has 16 residues. Germline CDR1 reads MDHEN; CDR2 reads SYDVKM. The chain's CDR3 is CASSTLRQNFYTEAFF. Written as DNA, the CDR3 is TGTGCCAGCAGCACCCTGCGACAGAACTTTTACACTGAAGCTTTCTTT.

V is TRBV3-1 and J is TRBJ1-6, with a possible D match to TRBD1 (5 bases). CDR1 LGHDT and CDR2 YNNKEL come from the germline V gene (reference sequence). This CDR3 region has 14 residues. Trimming shortened V by 1 base and J by 10 bases, and 11 bases separated the two germline ends. The DNA for the CDR3 is TGTGCCAGCAGCCAAGCCGGGGCAGGATCACCCCTCCACTTT. As protein: CASSQAGAGSPLHF.

The gene calls are TRBV20-1 and TRBJ2-3; 8 nucleotides agree with TRBD2. The CDR3 is made up of 16 amino acids. The germline gives CDR1 DFQATT, CDR2 SNEGSKA (reference sequence). Unmatched junction bases numbered 9, after V lost 4 bases and J lost 0 bases. CDR3 loop: CSAKTPGLGSTDTQYF. DNA of the CDR3: TGCAGTGCTAAAACCCCGGGACTAGGAAGCACAGATACGCAGTATTTT.

This clonotype was seen repeatedly, ten times or more. The J gene is TRBJ1-1, the V gene TRBV6-5, with D hard to call. CDR1 and CDR2 from the germline V gene are MNHEY and SVGAGI. CDR3 size: 13 residues. V shed 4 bases and J shed 1 base, with 7 bases lying between them. The CDR3: CASSSGENTEAFF. The CDR3 DNA reads as TGTGCCAGCAGTTCTGGGGAGAACACTGAAGCTTTCTTT.

The CDR3 is CASSQEPGARSSEAFF. The CDR3 nucleotides are TGTGCCAGCAGCCAAGAGCCGGGGGCACGATCTTCTGAAGCTTTCTTT. The rearrangement uses TRBV3-1 and TRBJ1-1, with D perhaps TRBD1 (6 bases). Trimming cost V 0 bases and J 6 bases, with 17 bases left between them. CDR1 is LGHDT and CDR2 is YNNKEL in the germline V gene (reference sequence). The length of the CDR3 is 16 residues. Supplemented by reference TRBV3-1 and TRBJ1-1, the full variable domain reads DTAVSQTPKYLVTQMGNDKSIKCEQNLGHDTMYWYKQDSKKFLKIMFSYNNKELIINETVPNRFSPKSPDKAHLNLHINSLELGDSAVYFCASSQEPGARSSEAFFGQGTRLTVV.

The chain has TRBV6-5 and TRBJ2-7, with D possibly matching TRBD1 (7 bases). With 1 base removed from V and 3 bases from J, the gap between germline ends came to 13 bases. The CDR3 extends over 15 amino acids. Germline lookup yields CDR1 MNHEY and CDR2 SVGAGI. Here the CDR3 DNA reads TGTGCCAGCAGTTACTTCTACAGGGGACTCTACGAGCAGTACTTC. This encodes CASSYFYRGLYEQYF.

V and J are TRBV2 and TRBJ1-1; D not resolved. From germline, CDR1 is SNHLY and CDR2 FYNNEI. The germline V and J ends were trimmed by 8 bases and 2 bases, with 6 bases remaining between them. This CDR3 spans 11 amino acids. CDR3 DNA: TGTGCCAGCCTATATAACACTGAAGCTTTCTTT. This sequence encodes CASLYNTEAFF.

This sequence joins TRBV5-1 and TRBJ2-1, with 11 positions matching TRBD2. Per the germline V gene, CDR1 is SGHRS and CDR2 is YFSETQ. V shed 1 base and J 9 bases; nucleotides not matched to a gene: 3. The CDR3 contains 14 residues. CDR3 DNA sequence: TGCGCCAGCAGCTTGCCTAGCGGGGGGAGTGAGCAGTTCTTC. The encoded protein is CASSLPSGGSEQFF. Variable domain in full (rest from reference TRBV5-1 and TRBJ2-1): KAGVTQTPRYLIKTRGQQVTLSCSPISGHRSVSWYQQTPGQGLQFLFEYFSETQRNKGNFPGRFSGRQFSNSRSEMNVSTLELGDSALYLCASSLPSGGSEQFFGPGTRLTVL.

V usage is TRBV11-2 and J usage is TRBJ2-7, with TRBD2 matching 10 bases. This CDR3 has 15 residues. V dropped 0 bases and J dropped 9; count of bases not matched to a gene: 8. Germline V lookup: CDR1 SGHAT, CDR2 FQNNGV. The DNA for the CDR3 is TGTGCCAGCAGCTTAGATCCTAGCGGGGGTACGGGGCAGTACTTC. Encoded protein: CASSLDPSGGTGQYF.

The chain is built from TRBV9 and TRBJ2-1, with D perhaps matching TRBD1 (6 bases). CDR1 is SGDLS and CDR2 is YYNGEE in the germline V gene. This CDR3 is 14 amino acids long. V dropped 0 bases and J dropped 12 bases, with 16 bases sitting between them. DNA of the CDR3: TGTGCCAGCAGCGTAGGCGCTGGGCCCAGGGGGCAGTTCTTC. Its translation is CASSVGAGPRGQFF.

The chain carries TRBV19 and TRBJ1-5; 8 bases align to TRBD1. V was pared by 4 bases and J by 1 base, with 9 bases of the junction left unmatched. Germline V lookup: CDR1 LNHDA, CDR2 SQIVND (reference sequence). The CDR3 totals 17 residues. CDR3 residues: CASSKKGQDLSNQPQHF. In DNA, the CDR3 is TGTGCCAGTAGTAAAAAGGGACAGGACTTAAGCAATCAGCCCCAGCATTTT. Full variable domain (remainder filled in from reference TRBV19 and TRBJ1-5): DGGITQSPKYLFRKEGQNVTLSCEQNLNHDAMYWYRQDPGQGLRLIYYSQIVNDFQKGDIAEGYSVSREKKESFPLTVTSAQKNPTAFYLCASSKKGQDLSNQPQHFGDGTRLSIL.

The J gene is TRBJ2-5, the V gene TRBV5-1; 10 bases agree with TRBD2. The CDR3 is made up of 16 amino acids. The ends lost 7 bases at V and 5 bases at J; junction bases unmatched: 14. The V gene's germline CDR1 is SGHRS and CDR2 YFSETQ. The CDR3 spells CASGTGGLAGAETQYF. The DNA of the CDR3 is TGCGCCAGCGGAACTGGGGGGCTAGCGGGGGCGGAGACCCAGTACTTC.

The table lists this clonotype with many counts. The rearrangement joins TRBV10-3 to TRBJ1-1; tentative D call: TRBD1 (5 bases). Germline V gene sequence: CDR1 ENHRY, CDR2 SYGVKD. This CDR3 has 15 residues. The V end was cut by 10 bases, the J end by 2 bases, with 20 bases between. The CDR3: CASARGDSRNTEAFF. In DNA form, the CDR3 reads TGTGCCAGCGCGAGGGGCGACAGTCGAAACACTGAAGCTTTCTTT.